These 26 T cell receptor beta chains came from one sample sequenced in a study of long-term antiretroviral therapy in people with HIV. At survey level, the immunoSEQ assay was run in its v3.0 version. Assay used: immunoSEQ multiplex PCR; TCRdb lists only in-frame clones, some missing. The repertoire holds over 15,000 clones, with more than 80% as singletons. Sequenced material: unsorted PBMCs, taken 0.3 years after starting antiretroviral therapy. The receptor source for this set is a man aged 18 to 30 with HIV.

This sequence joins TRBV28 and TRBJ1-1; a possible D gene is TRBD1 (6 bases). The CDR3 is 17 amino acids. Germline lookup yields CDR1 MDHEN and CDR2 SYDVKM. V lost 1 base, J lost 5 bases, and 20 bases lay in between. DNA for the CDR3: TGTGCCAGCAGTTTATCCCTTCGATACGGGGGGCGAACTGAAGCTTTCTTT. This codes for CASSLSLRYGGRTEAFF.

The chain carries TRBV2 and TRBJ2-7; 8 nucleotides match TRBD1. Losses at the gene ends were 4 bases for V and 2 bases for J; bases not matched to a gene: 4. Germline lookup yields CDR1 SNHLY and CDR2 FYNNEI. CDR3 length equals 14 residues. The CDR3 protein is CASSVGTGPYEQYF. For the CDR3, the DNA is TGTGCCAGCAGTGTAGGGACAGGTCCCTACGAGCAGTACTTC.

V usage is TRBV30 and J usage is TRBJ1-3; D remains unclear. This CDR3 comprises 15 residues. Germline V lookup: CDR1 GTSNPN, CDR2 SVGIG (reference sequence). The ends were cut back, 3 bases at V and 0 bases at J, with 12 bases in the middle. CDR3 sequence (DNA): TGTGCCTGGAGCAGAGGGCTGAGCTCTGGAAACACCATATATTTT. It codes for CAWSRGLSSGNTIYF.

This clone was recorded once. The chain has TRBV30 and TRBJ1-1; D gene unclear. V lost 0 bases, J lost 8 bases, and 7 bases lay in between. There are 11 residues in the CDR3. The germline V gene has CDR1 GTSNPN and CDR2 SVGIG (reference sequence). The CDR3 region is CAWSVLQEAFF. CDR3 bases: TGTGCCTGGAGTGTACTTCAGGAAGCTTTCTTT.

The rearrangement links TRBV5-1 to TRBJ2-1, with 7 positions matching TRBD1. The V segment lost 4 bases and the J segment 5 bases; nucleotides outside the gene matches: 9. The germline CDR1 and CDR2 sequences are SGHRS and YFSETQ. This CDR3 is 15 amino acids long. For the CDR3, the DNA is TGCGCCAGCAGCCGATACAGGGGTGCTGACAATGAGCAGTTCTTC. Protein product: CASSRYRGADNEQFF.

The V call is TRBV6-4, the J call TRBJ2-2, with TRBD1 identical over 8 bases. V was clipped by 3 bases and J by 1 base; unmatched bases: 1. Germline CDR1 MRHNA, CDR2 SNTAGT. The CDR3 runs to 15 residues. The CDR3 nucleotides are TGTGCCAGCAGTGAGACAGGGGAGAACACCGGGGAGCTGTTTTTT. Amino acid sequence: CASSETGENTGELFF.

This clone was seen a few times. The chain has TRBV13 and TRBJ1-3; 7 bases match TRBD1. The CDR3 runs to 17 residues. With V trimmed by 5 bases and J by 0 bases, 10 bases remained unmatched. In germline, CDR1 is PRHDT, CDR2 FYEKMQ (reference sequence). CDR3 DNA sequence: TGTGCCAGCAGCATATACACAGGGGCACGCTCTGGAAACACCATATATTTT. Translated: CASSIYTGARSGNTIYF. The full variable domain, its missing parts supplied by reference TRBV13 and TRBJ1-3, is AAGVIQSPRHLIKEKRETATLKCYPIPRHDTVYWYQQGPGQDPQFLISFYEKMQSDKGSIPDRFSAQQFSDYHSELNMSSLELGDSALYFCASSIYTGARSGNTIYFGEGSWLTVV.

The rearrangement uses TRBV7-9 and TRBJ2-2; D ambiguous. This CDR3 spans 15 amino acids. Trimming took 8 bases from V and 2 from J, leaving 15 bases between them. Germline CDR1 reads SEHNR; CDR2 reads FQNEAQ (reference sequence). CDR3 nucleotides: TGTGCCAGCCACAAAGCCATCCTAAACACCGGGGAGCTGTTTTTT. Amino acids: CASHKAILNTGELFF. Drawing the rest from reference TRBV7-9 and TRBJ2-2, the complete variable domain is DTGVSQNPRHKITKRGQNVTFRCDPISEHNRLYWYRQTLGQGPEFLTYFQNEAQLEKSRLLSDRFSAERPKGSFSTLEIQRTEQGDSAMYLCASHKAILNTGELFFGEGSRLTVL.

CDR3 protein: CASSLGGLGESPLHF. CDR3 DNA sequence: TGTGCCAGCAGCTTAGGTGGATTAGGGGAATCACCCCTCCACTTT. The chain recombines TRBV7-6 with TRBJ1-6; tentative D call: TRBD1 (5 bases). Trimming cost V 1 base and J 10 bases, with 14 bases left between them. The CDR3 loop spans 15 amino acids. Germline V gene lookup returns CDR1 SGHVS and CDR2 FNYEAQ.

The chain recombines TRBV28 with TRBJ1-2, with 9 positions matching TRBD1. The V and J ends lost 9 bases and 3 bases, in that order; junction bases with no gene match: 8. CDR1 MDHEN and CDR2 SYDVKM come from the germline V gene. The CDR3 extends over 14 amino acids. The CDR3 DNA reads as TGTGCCAGTCGAACAGGGGGCAGGGACTATGGCTACACCTTC. Translating it yields CASRTGGRDYGYTF.

This clone was counted between two and nine times. The chain has TRBV10-3 and TRBJ2-7, with D possibly TRBD1 on 6 matching bases. This CDR3 comprises 12 residues. Trimming left V 6 bases short and J 3 bases short, with 9 bases between. Germline values: CDR1 ENHRY, CDR2 SYGVKD. CDR3: CAIRTDSYEQYF. For the CDR3, the DNA is TGTGCCATCAGGACGGACAGCTACGAGCAGTACTTC.

The chain has TRBV6-1 and TRBJ2-5; unclear D gene. Germline V CDR1 and CDR2: MNHNS, SASEGT. The V end was cut by 3 bases, the J end by 3 bases, with 14 bases between. This CDR3 comprises 15 residues. The CDR3 protein is CASSDFKGREETQYF. DNA of the CDR3: TGTGCCAGCAGTGATTTTAAAGGACGGGAAGAGACCCAGTACTTC.

The chain uses TRBV7-2 and TRBJ1-6; D not certain. The V gene's germline CDR1 is SGHTA and CDR2 FQGNSA. Trimming cost V 3 bases and J 10 bases, with 10 bases left between them. The CDR3 runs to 13 residues. The CDR3 here is CASSFRRESPLHF. Written as DNA, the CDR3 is TGTGCCAGCAGCTTCCGCAGAGAATCACCCCTCCACTTT.

The chain joins TRBV6-5 to TRBJ2-4; 8 nucleotides align to TRBD2. V dropped 4 bases and J dropped 9; count of bases not matched to a gene: 5. The CDR3 has 13 residues. Germline V lookup: CDR1 MNHEY, CDR2 SVGAGI. CDR3 region: CASSFPGTSIQYF. The CDR3 nucleotides read TGTGCCAGCAGTTTCCCCGGGACTAGCATTCAGTACTTC.

V is TRBV9 and J is TRBJ2-2, with no clear D. The CDR3 covers 14 residues. The germline CDR1 and CDR2 sequences are SGDLS and YYNGEE. V shed 4 bases and J shed 6 bases, with 13 bases lying between them. CDR3 DNA sequence: TGTGCCAGCAGCTCACGGACCCTCGCCGGGGAGCTGTTTTTT. It translates to CASSSRTLAGELFF.

The chain couples TRBV2 to TRBJ2-1, with TRBD2 matching 8 bases. J lost 0 bases, V lost 6 bases, and 10 bases had no gene match. This CDR3 is 17 amino acids long. The germline V gene encodes CDR1 SNHLY and CDR2 FYNNEI. The CDR3 region has the DNA TGTGCCAGCAGCGGTCGGCGGGGGGCCATCTCCTACAATGAGCAGTTCTTC. Translating gives CASSGRRGAISYNEQFF.

The chain uses TRBV28 and TRBJ1-5, with a tentative D call TRBD1 (6 bases). The germline V and J ends were trimmed by 5 bases and 6 bases, with 20 bases remaining between them. CDR1 is MDHEN and CDR2 is SYDVKM in the germline V gene. The CDR3 is 16 residues long. As DNA, the CDR3 is TGTGCCAGCAGTCCCCCGGGGGGCGCATGGGGTCAGCCCCAGCATTTT. Translation: CASSPPGGAWGQPQHF.

The chain uses TRBV19 and TRBJ1-5; maybe TRBD1 (5 bases). This CDR3 is built from 16 residues. Trimming shortened V by 6 bases and J by 3 bases, and 18 bases separated the two germline ends. Germline V gene sequence: CDR1 LNHDA, CDR2 SQIVND (reference sequence). The CDR3 coding sequence is TGTGCCAGTAGGTACGGGACGCAGCCCTACAATCAGCCCCAGCATTTT. It yields the protein CASRYGTQPYNQPQHF. The whole variable domain, remainder taken from reference TRBV19 and TRBJ1-5, is DGGITQSPKYLFRKEGQNVTLSCEQNLNHDAMYWYRQDPGQGLRLIYYSQIVNDFQKGDIAEGYSVSREKKESFPLTVTSAQKNPTAFYLCASRYGTQPYNQPQHFGDGTRLSIL.

This clone came up a few times. The chain employs TRBV19 and TRBJ1-1, with D unclear. The CDR3 is 11 amino acids. Trimming shortened V by 10 bases and J by 7 bases, and 13 bases separated the two germline ends. Germline CDR1 is LNHDA and CDR2 is SQIVND (reference sequence). Here the CDR3 DNA reads TGTGCCACCCAAGGCGGAGTTGAAGCTTTCTTT. This gives the protein CATQGGVEAFF.

The genes are TRBV6-1 and TRBJ1-6; no firm D call. The CDR3 length is 14 residues. From germline, CDR1 is MNHNS and CDR2 SASEGT. Trimming removed 10 bases from V and 4 bases from J, with 14 bases in between. CDR3 sequence reads: CATGSGPYNSPLHF. Written as DNA, the CDR3 is TGTGCCACCGGGAGCGGACCTTATAATTCACCCCTCCACTTT.

This clone has a single count. J is TRBJ2-2 and V is TRBV14; TRBD1 might be the D (6 bases). With 4 bases removed from V and 7 bases from J, the gap between germline ends came to 7 bases. Germline values: CDR1 SGHDN, CDR2 FVKESK. This CDR3 has 12 residues. CDR3 amino acids: CASSRGHGELFF. The CDR3 bases are TGTGCCAGCAGCCGGGGGCACGGGGAGCTGTTTTTT.

This clone was observed a few times. V usage is TRBV29-1 and J usage is TRBJ2-7; unclear D gene. CDR3 length: 12 amino acids. The germline V gene has CDR1 SQVTM and CDR2 ANQGSEA. Trimming shortened V by 4 bases and J by 3 bases, and 10 bases separated the two germline ends. Here the CDR3 reads CSVADGFYEQYF. The CDR3 nucleotides read TGCAGCGTTGCTGACGGGTTCTACGAGCAGTACTTC.

J is TRBJ2-5 and V is TRBV2; D gene ambiguous. Between the trimmed V and J ends, which lost 5 bases and 5 bases, there was a span of 15 bases. CDR3 length equals 14 residues. CDR1 and CDR2 from the germline V gene are SNHLY and FYNNEI. CDR3 residues: CASSPHAGSETQYF. The DNA for the CDR3 is TGTGCCAGCAGTCCCCACGCCGGGTCGGAGACCCAGTACTTC.

The chain links TRBV6-1 to TRBJ1-3, with D tentatively TRBD1 (5 bases). This CDR3 has 13 amino acids. Looked up from germline, CDR1 is MNHNS and CDR2 is SASEGT. V dropped 9 bases and J dropped 3 bases, with 12 bases sitting between them. CDR3 residues: CARVTAGGNTIYF. CDR3 DNA sequence: TGTGCCAGAGTGACAGCGGGTGGAAACACCATATATTTT.

This chain connects TRBV5-1 to TRBJ1-3; 7 bases map to TRBD1. This CDR3 has 14 amino acids. In germline, CDR1 is SGHRS, CDR2 YFSETQ. The ends lost 5 bases at V and 2 bases at J; junction bases unmatched: 4. The CDR3 DNA is TGCGCCAGCAGGGAGACAGGGCCTGGAAACACCATATATTTT. Translation gives CASRETGPGNTIYF.

V and J are TRBV9 and TRBJ1-6; D is possibly TRBD1 (5 bases). Germline V CDR1 and CDR2: SGDLS, YYNGEE. The V gene lost 7 bases and the J gene lost 10 bases, with 18 bases spanning the gap. This CDR3 has 14 residues. This chain's CDR3 is CASGTGAQGSPLHF. CDR3 bases: TGTGCCAGCGGGACCGGGGCCCAGGGATCACCCCTCCACTTT.